Listed below are T cell receptor beta chains from one sample, sequenced in a study of CD8 T cells in ankylosing spondylitis. One entry per CDR3 protein results from TCRdb running MiXCR on the 5' RACE reads. The profile shows more than 35,000 distinct CDR3 sequences, 6% of them singletons. Sequencing was done on a sample of blood, either unsorted or a sorted T cell fraction (not recorded which). Receptors originate from a male donor with ankylosing spondylitis or in good health (not recorded which). CDR3s include the opening cysteine and the closing phenylalanine or tryptophan. D genes are given only for firm matches. Rows give clone size only sometimes, using once, few, many, or a class for an expanded clone.

D,V,size,J,DNA,CDR3
TRBD1,TRBV4-1,many,TRBJ1-6,TGCGCCAGCAGCCATATAGCGCCGGGACAGGGGGCGCGGTCCTATAATTCACCCCTCCACTTT,CASSHIAPGQGARSYNSPLHF
NA,TRBV20-1,many,TRBJ2-1,TGCAGTGCTATCGGTCTACCAAGCTCCTACAATGAGCAGTTCTTC,CSAIGLPSSYNEQFF
TRBD1,TRBV20-1,many,TRBJ2-1,TGCAGTGCTAGAGGACAGGGGGTAAGAAATGAGCAGTTCTTC,CSARGQGVRNEQFF
NA,TRBV5-1,many,TRBJ2-2,TGCGCCAGCAGCTTGCTTTGGCAGGGGAACACCGGGGAGCTGTTTTTT,CASSLLWQGNTGELFF
NA,TRBV20-1,many,TRBJ2-1,TGCAGTGCTAGCGGGGGCTCCTCCTACAATGAGCAGTTCTTC,CSASGGSSYNEQFF
TRBD1,TRBV5-7,many,TRBJ2-7,TGTGCCAGCAGCAAAGGGACAGGGATCCGCGAGCAGTACTTC,CASSKGTGIREQYF
TRBD1,TRBV20-1,many,TRBJ1-5,TGCAGTGCTAGCCCACGACAGGGGTTAGGGCAGCCCCAGCATTTT,CSASPRQGLGQPQHF
TRBD2,TRBV23-1,few,TRBJ2-2,TGCGCCAGCAGTCAATCCCTAGCGGGGGGAAACACCGGGGAGCTGTTTTTT,CASSQSLAGGNTGELFF
NA,TRBV6-2/TRBV6-3,many,TRBJ2-5,TGTGCCAGCAATAGCCCAATCCAAGAGACCCAGTACTTC,CASNSPIQETQYF
NA,TRBV4-2,medium-sized,TRBJ1-1,TGTGCCAGCAGCCATGCTACGGGTGAAGCTTTCTTT,CASSHATGEAFF
TRBD1,TRBV24-1,many,TRBJ2-5,TGTGCCACCAGTGATTTGACAGGGGTGGGTGAGACCCAGTACTTC,CATSDLTGVGETQYF
TRBD2,TRBV4-3,few,TRBJ2-1,TGCGCCAGCAGCCAAGATGCCATCAGGGGAAGGCTAGCGGGGGGGTCTGGGGACAATGAGCAGTTCTTC,CASSQDAIRGRLAGGSGDNEQFF
NA,TRBV30,many,TRBJ1-1,TGTGCCTGGAGTCTTGGGCAGTTGAACACTGAAGCTTTCTTT,CAWSLGQLNTEAFF
NA,TRBV29-1,many,TRBJ1-1,TGCAGCGTTGTTAACCCAGGTCAGAACACTGAAGCTTTCTTT,CSVVNPGQNTEAFF
TRBD1,TRBV5-1,many,TRBJ1-1,TGCGCCAGCAGCTTGGAAGGACAGGGCGTCAGCACTGAAGCTTTCTTT,CASSLEGQGVSTEAFF
NA,TRBV5-1,many,TRBJ2-7,TGCGCCAGCAGCTTGATCCGCGGCGCCGAGCAGTACTTC,CASSLIRGAEQYF
TRBD2,TRBV27,many,TRBJ2-3,TGTGCCAGCAGTTTTGCGGGGTATCGAGGACTAGCGGCTACAGATACGCAGTATTTT,CASSFAGYRGLAATDTQYF
TRBD1,TRBV20-1,NA,TRBJ1-4,TGCAGTGCCCGGTCGCTCGGACAGGGGGGAGAACTGTTTTTT,CSARSLGQGGELFF
NA,TRBV6-2/TRBV6-3,many,TRBJ2-6,TGTGCCAGCAGTTACACCTCTGGGGCCAACGTCCTGACTTTC,CASSYTSGANVLTF
NA,TRBV6-2/TRBV6-3,many,TRBJ1-1,TGTGCCAGCAGTAGACAGGCATTAAGCACTGAAGCTTTCTTT,CASSRQALSTEAFF
NA,TRBV20-1,many,TRBJ2-3,TGCAGTGCTCTAGTCCCAGAAAGCACAGATACGCAGTATTTT,CSALVPESTDTQYF
NA,TRBV7-9,many,TRBJ1-2,TGTGCCAGCAGTAGAGATTCGTTGGTTGGCTACACCTTC,CASSRDSLVGYTF
NA,TRBV5-1,many,TRBJ2-7,TGCGCCAGCTGGGGCGGAAGCTCCTACGAGCAGTACTTC,CASWGGSSYEQYF
TRBD1,TRBV7-9,many,TRBJ2-5,TGTGCCAGCAGCTTGGGGACAGGGGTCAAGGAGACCCAGTACTTC,CASSLGTGVKETQYF
NA,TRBV20-1,NA,TRBJ2-5,TGCAGTGCCCCCAGGGGGGGGCGAGAGACCCAGTACTTC,CSAPRGGRETQYF
NA,TRBV20-1,many,TRBJ1-5,TGCAGTGCTAGCGGCCACCTGAATCAGCCCCAGCATTTT,CSASGHLNQPQHF
NA,TRBV24-1,many,TRBJ2-3,TGTGCCACCAGTGATTTTGGGCCCACAGATACGCAGTATTTT,CATSDFGPTDTQYF
NA,TRBV6-1,many,TRBJ2-1,TGTGCCAGCAGCTCCGGAGGGCCCTCCTACAATGAGCAGTTCTTC,CASSSGGPSYNEQFF
NA,TRBV4-1,NA,TRBJ2-1,TGCGCCAGCAGCCAAAGATCCGGGGGAAACAATGAGCAGTTCTTC,CASSQRSGGNNEQFF
NA,TRBV3-1,many,TRBJ2-3,TGTGCCAGCAGCCACCTCCGACAGGCGGACGCAGATACGCAGTATTTT,CASSHLRQADADTQYF
NA,TRBV3-1,NA,TRBJ2-7,TGTACCAGCAGCCAAGACGCCTTCATGACCTACGCGCAGTACTTC,CTSSQDAFMTYAQYF
NA,TRBV20-1,many,TRBJ1-4,TGCAGTGCCCCGGAGGGCACGGGCGGAAAACTGTTTTTT,CSAPEGTGGKLFF
NA,TRBV24-1,many,TRBJ2-1,TGTGCCACCAGTGATAAGGGGGTCGCCTACAATGAGCAGTTCTTC,CATSDKGVAYNEQFF
NA,TRBV18,many,TRBJ1-1,TGTGCCAGCTCACCACGGGGGTTAGCAACTGAAGCTTTCTTT,CASSPRGLATEAFF
NA,TRBV12-3/TRBV12-4,few,TRBJ1-5,TGTGCCAGCAGTTTTTCTGTGGGCACGGTCAATCAGCCCCAGCATTTT,CASSFSVGTVNQPQHF
NA,TRBV5-1,medium-sized,TRBJ2-1,TGCGCCAGCAGCTTGGGCTCGGGGGCCCTCGTTGGTAGTGAGCAGTTCTTC,CASSLGSGALVGSEQFF
NA,TRBV9,many,TRBJ1-2,TGTGCCAGCAGCGTGGGGGCGCCCCACTATGGCTACACCTTC,CASSVGAPHYGYTF
NA,TRBV5-1,medium-sized,TRBJ2-3,TGCGCCAGCAGCCTTTCTACAGCAAACACAGATACGCAGTATTTT,CASSLSTANTDTQYF
NA,TRBV7-9,few,TRBJ2-1,TGTGCCAGCCCCTCCGATAGGGCCCGGGGCAGTGAGCAGTTCTTC,CASPSDRARGSEQFF
TRBD2,TRBV9,many,TRBJ2-2,TGTGCCAGCAGCGCTAGCGGGAGCGCGAACACCGGGGAGCTGTTTTTT,CASSASGSANTGELFF
TRBD1,TRBV10-3,many,TRBJ1-5,TGTGCCATCAGATCCGACAGGGAAGGGGATCAGCCCCAGCATTTT,CAIRSDREGDQPQHF
NA,TRBV28,many,TRBJ2-1,TGTGCCAGCAGTCTCCTGGAGTACAATGAGCAGTTCTTC,CASSLLEYNEQFF
TRBD2,TRBV7-9,few,TRBJ2-3,TGTGCCAGCAGCCTACTAGCGGGGCTCACAGATACGCAGTATTTT,CASSLLAGLTDTQYF
NA,TRBV15,many,TRBJ1-1,TGTGCCACCAGCCCTCGGGATAACACTGAAGCTTTCTTT,CATSPRDNTEAFF
NA,TRBV3-1,many,TRBJ2-7,TGTGCCAGCACTCAGGGGAACTCCTACGAGCAGTACTTC,CASTQGNSYEQYF
TRBD1,TRBV28,NA,TRBJ2-7,TGTGTCAGCAGCCCCGGCACAGGGGGGCACGAGCAGTACTTC,CVSSPGTGGHEQYF
NA,TRBV21-1,many,TRBJ2-2,TGTGCCAGCAGCAAAGGAGGGACAGGGGCCACCGGGGAGCTGTTTTTT,CASSKGGTGATGELFF
NA,TRBV7-9,many,TRBJ1-1,TGTGCCAGCAGCTCCCCCACAGGCCCGAACACTGAAGCTTTCTTT,CASSSPTGPNTEAFF
NA,TRBV20-1,many,TRBJ1-4,TGCAGTGCTCCCCCAGGGAGAGGGGATGAAAAACTGTTTTTT,CSAPPGRGDEKLFF
TRBD1,TRBV6-8,many,TRBJ2-2,TGTGCCAGCAGCCCAGGGGACAGCGGGGAGCTGTTTTTT,CASSPGDSGELFF
TRBD1,TRBV19,many,TRBJ1-1,TGTGCCAGTAGTATTGCGCGACAGGGCCGGACTGAAGCTTTCTTT,CASSIARQGRTEAFF
NA,TRBV5-1,many,TRBJ2-7,TGCGCCAGCAGCTTGGCGGGTGTTAGCTCCTACGAGCAGTACTTC,CASSLAGVSSYEQYF
NA,TRBV28,many,TRBJ2-7,TGTGCCAGCAGTTCCCGGGACGCGGCCTACGAGCAGTACTTC,CASSSRDAAYEQYF